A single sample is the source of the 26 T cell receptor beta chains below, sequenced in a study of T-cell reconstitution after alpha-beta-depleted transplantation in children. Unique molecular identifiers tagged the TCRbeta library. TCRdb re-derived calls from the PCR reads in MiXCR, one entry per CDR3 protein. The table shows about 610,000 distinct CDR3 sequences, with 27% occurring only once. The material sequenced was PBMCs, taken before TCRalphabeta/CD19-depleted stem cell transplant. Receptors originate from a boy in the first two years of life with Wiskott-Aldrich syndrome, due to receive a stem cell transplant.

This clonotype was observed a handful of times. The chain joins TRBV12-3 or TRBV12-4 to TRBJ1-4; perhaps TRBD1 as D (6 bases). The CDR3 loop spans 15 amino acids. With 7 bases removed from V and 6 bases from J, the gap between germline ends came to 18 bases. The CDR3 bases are TGTGCCAGCACCCTGGGACTAGGGGGGTATGAAAAACTGTTTTTT. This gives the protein CASTLGLGGYEKLFF.

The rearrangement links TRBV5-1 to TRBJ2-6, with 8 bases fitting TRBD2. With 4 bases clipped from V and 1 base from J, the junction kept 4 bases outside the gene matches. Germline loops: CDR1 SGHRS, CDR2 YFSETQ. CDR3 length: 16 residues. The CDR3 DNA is TGCGCCAGCAGCGCCGGGACTAGTTCTGGGGCCAACGTCCTGACTTTC. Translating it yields CASSAGTSSGANVLTF.

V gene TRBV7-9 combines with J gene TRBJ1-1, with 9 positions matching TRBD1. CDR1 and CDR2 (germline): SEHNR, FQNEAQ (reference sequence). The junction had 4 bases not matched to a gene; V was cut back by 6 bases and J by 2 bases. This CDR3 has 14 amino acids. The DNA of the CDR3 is TGTGCCAGCAGAACAGGGGGCCCCAACACTGAAGCTTTCTTT. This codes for CASRTGGPNTEAFF.

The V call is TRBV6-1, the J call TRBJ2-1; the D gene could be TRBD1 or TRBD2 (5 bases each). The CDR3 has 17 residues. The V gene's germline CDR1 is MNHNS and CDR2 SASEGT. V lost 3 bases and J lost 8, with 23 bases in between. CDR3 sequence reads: CASSEGDSYLSSDEQFF. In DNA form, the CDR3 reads TGTGCCAGCAGTGAGGGAGACAGTTATCTATCTTCCGATGAGCAGTTCTTC.

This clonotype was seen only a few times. CDR3 DNA: TGTGCCAGCAGCCCGGGACTAGCGGGGGAAGAAGATCAGCAGTTCTTC. Residues: CASSPGLAGEEDQQFF. V and J are TRBV5-5 and TRBJ2-1; 14 bases agree with TRBD2. Germline V gene data show CDR1 as SGHKS and CDR2 as YYEKEE (reference sequence). This CDR3 spans 16 amino acids. V lost 4 bases to trimming and J lost 11 bases; unmatched junction nucleotides: 11.

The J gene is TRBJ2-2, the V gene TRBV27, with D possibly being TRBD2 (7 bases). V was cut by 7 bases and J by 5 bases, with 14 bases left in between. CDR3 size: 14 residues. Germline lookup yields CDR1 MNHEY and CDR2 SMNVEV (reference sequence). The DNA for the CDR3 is TGTGCCAGCAAAGGACTAGGGGGGACCGGGGAGCTGTTTTTT. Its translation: CASKGLGGTGELFF.

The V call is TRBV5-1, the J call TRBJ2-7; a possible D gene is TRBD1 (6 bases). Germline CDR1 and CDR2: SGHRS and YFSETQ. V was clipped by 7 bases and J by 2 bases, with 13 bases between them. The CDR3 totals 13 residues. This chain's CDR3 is CASRDTRAYEQYF. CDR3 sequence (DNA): TGCGCCAGCCGGGACACCAGAGCCTACGAGCAGTACTTC.

In DNA, the CDR3 is TGCGCCAGCAGCCCCGCCAGCGGGAGGTACGACGGGGCGGATACGCAGTATTTT. This codes for CASSPASGRYDGADTQYF. The rearrangement joins TRBV5-1 to TRBJ2-3; 9 bases are a match to TRBD2. This CDR3 has 18 residues. From germline, CDR1 is SGHRS and CDR2 YFSETQ. V was pared by 4 bases and J by 6 bases, with 18 bases of the junction left unmatched.

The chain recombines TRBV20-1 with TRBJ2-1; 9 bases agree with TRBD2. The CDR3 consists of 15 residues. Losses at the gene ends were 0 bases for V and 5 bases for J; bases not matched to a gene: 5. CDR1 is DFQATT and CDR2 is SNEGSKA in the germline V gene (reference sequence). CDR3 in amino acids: CSARDRSGRNNEQFF. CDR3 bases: TGCAGTGCTAGAGATCGGAGCGGGAGGAACAATGAGCAGTTCTTC.

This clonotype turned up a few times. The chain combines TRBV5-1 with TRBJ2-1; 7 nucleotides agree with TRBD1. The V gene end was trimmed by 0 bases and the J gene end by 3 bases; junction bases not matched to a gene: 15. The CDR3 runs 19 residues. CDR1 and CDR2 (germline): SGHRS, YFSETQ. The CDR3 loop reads CASSLVGTESFSSYNEQFF. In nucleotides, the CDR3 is TGCGCCAGCAGCTTGGTGGGGACAGAGAGTTTCTCTAGCTACAATGAGCAGTTCTTC. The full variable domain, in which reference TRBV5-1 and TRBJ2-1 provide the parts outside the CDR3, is KAGVTQTPRYLIKTRGQQVTLSCSPISGHRSVSWYQQTPGQGLQFLFEYFSETQRNKGNFPGRFSGRQFSNSRSEMNVSTLELGDSALYLCASSLVGTESFSSYNEQFFGPGTRLTVL.

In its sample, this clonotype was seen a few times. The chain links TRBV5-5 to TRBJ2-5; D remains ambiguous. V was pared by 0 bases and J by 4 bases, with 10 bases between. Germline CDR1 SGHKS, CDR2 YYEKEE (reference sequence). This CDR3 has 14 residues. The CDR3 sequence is CASSLDASRETQYF. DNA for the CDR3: TGTGCCAGCAGCTTGGACGCGTCGCGAGAGACCCAGTACTTC.

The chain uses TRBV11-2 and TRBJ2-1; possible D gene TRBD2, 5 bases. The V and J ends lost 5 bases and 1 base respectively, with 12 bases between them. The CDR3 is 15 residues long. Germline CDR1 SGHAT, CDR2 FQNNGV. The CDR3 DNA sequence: TGTGCCAGCAGCCCAGCGGAGAATTCCTACAATGAGCAGTTCTTC. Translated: CASSPAENSYNEQFF. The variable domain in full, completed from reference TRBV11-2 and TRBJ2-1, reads EAGVAQSPRYKIIEKRQSVAFWCNPISGHATLYWYQQILGQGPKLLIQFQNNGVVDDSQLPKDRFSAERLKGVDSTLKIQPAKLEDSAVYLCASSPAENSYNEQFFGPGTRLTVL.

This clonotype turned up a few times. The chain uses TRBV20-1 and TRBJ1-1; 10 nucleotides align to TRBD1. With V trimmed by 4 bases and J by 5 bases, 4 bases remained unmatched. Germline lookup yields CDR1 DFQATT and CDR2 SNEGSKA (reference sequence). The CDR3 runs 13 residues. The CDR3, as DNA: TGCAGTGCTACGGACAGGGGGGGAACTGAAGCTTTCTTT. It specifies CSATDRGGTEAFF.

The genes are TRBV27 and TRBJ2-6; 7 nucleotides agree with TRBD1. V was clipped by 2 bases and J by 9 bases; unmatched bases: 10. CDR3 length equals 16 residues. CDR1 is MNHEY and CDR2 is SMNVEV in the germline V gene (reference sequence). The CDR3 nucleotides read TGTGCCAGCAGTTTAACAGTGGACAGGCCGGACAACGTCCTGACTTTC. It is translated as CASSLTVDRPDNVLTF. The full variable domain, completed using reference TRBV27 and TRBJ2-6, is EAQVTQNPRYLITVTGKKLTVTCSQNMNHEYMSWYRQDPGLGLRQIYYSMNVEVTDKGDVPEGYKVSRKEKRNFPLILESPSPNQTSLYFCASSLTVDRPDNVLTFGAGSRLTVL.

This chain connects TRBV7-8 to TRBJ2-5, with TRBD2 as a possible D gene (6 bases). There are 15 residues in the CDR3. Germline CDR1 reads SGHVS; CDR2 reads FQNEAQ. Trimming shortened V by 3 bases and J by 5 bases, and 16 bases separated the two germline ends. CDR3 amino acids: CASSFSGALIETQYF. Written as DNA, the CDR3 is TGTGCCAGCAGCTTTTCGGGAGCGTTGATCGAGACCCAGTACTTC. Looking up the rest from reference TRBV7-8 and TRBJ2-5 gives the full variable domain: GAGVSQSPRYKVAKRGQDVALRCDPISGHVSLFWYQQALGQGPEFLTYFQNEAQLDKSGLPSDRFFAERPEGSVSTLKIQRTQQEDSAVYLCASSFSGALIETQYFGPGTRLLVL.

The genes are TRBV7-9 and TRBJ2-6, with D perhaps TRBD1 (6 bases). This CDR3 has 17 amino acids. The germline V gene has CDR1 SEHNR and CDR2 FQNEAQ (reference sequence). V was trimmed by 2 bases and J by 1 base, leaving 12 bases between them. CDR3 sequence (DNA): TGTGCCAGCAGCTTACGGACAGTCCTTTCTGGGGCCAACGTCCTGACTTTC. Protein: CASSLRTVLSGANVLTF.

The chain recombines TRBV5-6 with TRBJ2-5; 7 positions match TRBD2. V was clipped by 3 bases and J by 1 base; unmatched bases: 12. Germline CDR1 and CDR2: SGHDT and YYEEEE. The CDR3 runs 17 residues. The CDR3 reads CASSSLNSGAAQETQYF. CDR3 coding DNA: TGTGCCAGCAGCTCCCTTAACAGCGGGGCAGCCCAAGAGACCCAGTACTTC. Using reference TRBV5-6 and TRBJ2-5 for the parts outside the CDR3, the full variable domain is DAGVTQSPTHLIKTRGQQVTLRCSPKSGHDTVSWYQQALGQGPQFIFQYYEEEERQRGNFPDRFSGHQFPNYSSELNVNALLLGDSALYLCASSSLNSGAAQETQYFGPGTRLLVL.

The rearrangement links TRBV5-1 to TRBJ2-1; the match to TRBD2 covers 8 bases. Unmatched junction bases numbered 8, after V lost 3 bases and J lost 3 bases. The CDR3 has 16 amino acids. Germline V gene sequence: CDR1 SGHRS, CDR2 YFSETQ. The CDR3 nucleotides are TGCGCCAGCAGCTGGGGGGGGACTAGTCACTACAATGAGCAGTTCTTC. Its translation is CASSWGGTSHYNEQFF.

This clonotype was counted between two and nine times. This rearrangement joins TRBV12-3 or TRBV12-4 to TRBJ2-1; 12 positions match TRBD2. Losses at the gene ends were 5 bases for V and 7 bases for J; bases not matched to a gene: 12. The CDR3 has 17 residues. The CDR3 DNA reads TGTGCCAGCAGTCTCACCCTAGCGGGAGGGCGGTCTAATGAGCAGTTCTTC. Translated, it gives CASSLTLAGGRSNEQFF.

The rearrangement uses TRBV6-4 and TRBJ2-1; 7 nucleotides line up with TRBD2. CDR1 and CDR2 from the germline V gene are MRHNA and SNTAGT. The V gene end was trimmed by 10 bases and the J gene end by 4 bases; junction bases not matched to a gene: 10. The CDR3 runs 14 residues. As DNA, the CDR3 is TGTGCCAACCCGGGAACTAGCGTATACAATGAGCAGTTCTTC. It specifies CANPGTSVYNEQFF.

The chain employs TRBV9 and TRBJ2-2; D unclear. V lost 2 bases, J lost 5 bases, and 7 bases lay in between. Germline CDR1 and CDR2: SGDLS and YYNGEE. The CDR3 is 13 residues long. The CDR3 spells CASSVVGTGELFF. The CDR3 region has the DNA TGTGCCAGCAGCGTTGTGGGAACCGGGGAGCTGTTTTTT.

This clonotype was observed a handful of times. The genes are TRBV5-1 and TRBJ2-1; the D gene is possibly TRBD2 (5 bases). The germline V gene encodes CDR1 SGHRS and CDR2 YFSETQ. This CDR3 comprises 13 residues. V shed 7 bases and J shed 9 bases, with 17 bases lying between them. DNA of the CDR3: TGCGCCAGCGGGTTCTCTAGGGAGAGTGAGCAGTTCTTC. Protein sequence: CASGFSRESEQFF.

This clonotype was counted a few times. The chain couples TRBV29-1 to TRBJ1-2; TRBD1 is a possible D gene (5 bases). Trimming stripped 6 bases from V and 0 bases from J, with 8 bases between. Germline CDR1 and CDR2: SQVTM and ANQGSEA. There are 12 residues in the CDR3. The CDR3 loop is CSVRVSNYGYTF. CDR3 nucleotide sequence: TGCAGCGTCAGGGTATCTAACTATGGCTACACCTTC.

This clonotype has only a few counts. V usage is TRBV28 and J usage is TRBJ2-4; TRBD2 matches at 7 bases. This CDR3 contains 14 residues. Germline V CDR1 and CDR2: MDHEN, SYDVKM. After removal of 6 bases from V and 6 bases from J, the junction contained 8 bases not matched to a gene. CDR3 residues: CASRPPGLRNIQYF. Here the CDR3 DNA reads TGTGCCAGCAGACCTCCGGGACTAAGAAACATTCAGTACTTC.

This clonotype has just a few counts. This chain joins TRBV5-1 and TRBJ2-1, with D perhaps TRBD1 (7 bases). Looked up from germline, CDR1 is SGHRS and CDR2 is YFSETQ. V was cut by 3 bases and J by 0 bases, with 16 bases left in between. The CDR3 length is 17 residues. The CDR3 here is CASSWEQGRRSYNEQFF. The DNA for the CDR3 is TGCGCCAGCAGCTGGGAACAGGGGAGGCGCTCCTACAATGAGCAGTTCTTC.

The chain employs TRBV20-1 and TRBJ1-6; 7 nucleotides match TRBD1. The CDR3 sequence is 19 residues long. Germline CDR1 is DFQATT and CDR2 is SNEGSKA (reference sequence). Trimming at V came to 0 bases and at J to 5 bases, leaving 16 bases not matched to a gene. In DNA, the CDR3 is TGCAGTGCTAGAGATTATGGGGTGTTCTCCAGGGGGGATAATTCACCCCTCCACTTT. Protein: CSARDYGVFSRGDNSPLHF.